The 19 T cell receptor beta chains below come from one sample, sequenced in a study of T cells in localized non-small cell lung cancer. Produced via immunoSEQ multiplex PCR; TCRdb's table is partial and in-frame only. The sample consists of 4,000 or so clones, approximately 30% of them appearing once. The specimen was lung tumor tissue, collected before any cancer treatment. These receptors were collected from a man aged 40 to 75 with stage II squamous cell lung carcinoma.

This chain joins TRBV4-1 and TRBJ2-5; 8 bases map to TRBD1. V was pared by 0 bases and J by 2 bases, with 8 bases of the junction left unmatched. The CDR3 loop spans 17 amino acids. Germline V gene data show CDR1 as MGHRA and CDR2 as YSYEKL. CDR3 in amino acids: CASSQDPQGANQETQYF. Written as DNA, the CDR3 is TGCGCCAGCAGCCAAGATCCCCAGGGGGCGAATCAAGAGACCCAGTACTTC.

By share, this clone ranks as medium-sized. This rearrangement joins TRBV6-8 to TRBJ1-1; D remains ambiguous. The length of the CDR3 is 13 residues. V lost 2 bases to trimming and J lost 2 bases, with 6 bases between them. Germline loops: CDR1 MNHGY, CDR2 SAAAGT. DNA for the CDR3: TGTGCCAGCAGTTACATGGCCAACACTGAAGCTTTCTTT. Encoded protein: CASSYMANTEAFF.

CDR3 coding DNA: TGTGCCAGCAGTTTTGGTCAAGAGATTGGACTAGGTTCCTCCCGTTTAACCGGGGAGCTGTTTTTT. Translation: CASSFGQEIGLGSSRLTGELFF. The J gene is TRBJ2-2, the V gene TRBV6-8; 7 bases map to TRBD2. Germline trimming cut 4 bases from V and 5 bases from J; bases unmatched to any gene: 28. The CDR3 is made up of 22 amino acids. Germline loops: CDR1 MNHGY, CDR2 SAAAGT.

J is TRBJ2-3 and V is TRBV30; unclear D gene. V was shortened by 2 bases and J by 3 bases, with 6 bases between the two germline ends. In germline, CDR1 is GTSNPN, CDR2 SVGIG (reference sequence). The CDR3 covers 12 residues. The CDR3 DNA follows: TGTGCCTGGAGTCCTGGGACAGATACGCAGTATTTT. It translates to CAWSPGTDTQYF.

About this clone: A base was left unread or ambiguous, and X is written for its residue. The gene calls are TRBV14 and TRBJ2-5, with TRBD2 matching over 14 bases. V lost 4 bases and J lost 9; bases outside the gene matches: 22. Germline assignment: CDR1 SGHDN and CDR2 FVKESK. There are 20 residues in the CDR3. The CDR3 coding sequence is TGTGCCAGCAGCCCCATTTCCGGGACTAGCGGGGGAAGCAGGCGGGAGRCCCAGTACTTC. This encodes CASSPISGTSGGSRREXQYF.

J is TRBJ2-1 and V is TRBV11-3; D ambiguous. This CDR3 comprises 14 residues. The germline gives CDR1 SGHNT, CDR2 YENEEA. Deletions cut 5 bases from V and 2 bases from J, with 10 bases between. CDR3 protein: CASSQTETYNEQFF. CDR3 bases: TGTGCCAGCAGCCAGACTGAAACCTACAATGAGCAGTTCTTC.

The chain carries TRBV30 and TRBJ2-2; the D gene is possibly TRBD1 (6 bases). Germline lookup yields CDR1 GTSNPN and CDR2 SVGIG (reference sequence). CDR3 length equals 13 residues. V dropped 7 bases and J dropped 4 bases, with 13 bases sitting between them. CDR3: CAYVTGFTGELFF. The CDR3 DNA reads as TGTGCCTATGTGACAGGTTTCACCGGGGAGCTGTTTTTT.

This clone was detected a few times. This rearrangement joins TRBV11-3 to TRBJ2-5, with 7 positions matching TRBD1. Germline CDR1 is SGHNT and CDR2 is YENEEA. The CDR3 runs 15 residues. V gave up 1 base and J gave up 4 bases; unmatched junction bases: 6. DNA for the CDR3: TGTGCCAGCAGCTTAGGGGACAGTATACGAGAGACCCAGTACTTC. It codes for CASSLGDSIRETQYF.

This chain uses TRBV15 with TRBJ2-3, with 8 bases fitting TRBD2. The CDR3 consists of 15 residues. CDR1 and CDR2 from the germline V gene are LNHNV and YYDKDF (reference sequence). V gave up 11 bases and J gave up 2 bases; unmatched junction bases: 12. In nucleotides, the CDR3 is TGTGCCCCGGGGGGCGGGGGGCTATCCACAGATACGCAGTATTTT. This translates into CAPGGGGLSTDTQYF.

The chain links TRBV10-1 to TRBJ1-6; TRBD1 might be the D (5 bases). Germline loops: CDR1 WNHNN, CDR2 SYGVQD (reference sequence). Trimming left V 6 bases short and J 5 bases short, with 11 bases between. This CDR3 comprises 14 residues. The CDR3 is CASSAGQNNSPLHF. CDR3 nucleotide sequence: TGCGCCAGCAGCGCCGGACAAAATAATTCACCCCTCCACTTT.

This chain links TRBV11-3 with TRBJ1-4, with 8 positions matching TRBD1. This CDR3 region has 15 residues. Germline CDR1 reads SGHNT; CDR2 reads YENEEA. V gave up 4 bases and J gave up 6 bases; unmatched junction bases: 7. CDR3: CASSSGQGHDEKLFF. The CDR3 DNA follows: TGTGCCAGCAGCTCAGGACAGGGTCACGATGAAAAACTGTTTTTT.

The gene calls are TRBV15 and TRBJ2-3; 7 bases are a match to TRBD2. Germline loops: CDR1 LNHNV, CDR2 YYDKDF (reference sequence). The CDR3 length is 15 residues. J was trimmed by 6 bases and V by 1 base; bases with no gene match: 7. The CDR3 region is CATSRAGGSSDTQYF. The CDR3 DNA reads as TGTGCCACCAGCAGAGCGGGGGGAAGCTCGGATACGCAGTATTTT.

The rearrangement uses TRBV19 and TRBJ2-3; 8 bases align to TRBD2. The CDR3 runs to 15 residues. J gave up 2 bases and V 3 bases, and 4 bases lay outside the gene matches. The germline gives CDR1 LNHDA, CDR2 SQIVND (reference sequence). CDR3 nucleotide sequence: TGTGCCAGTAGTATGGCTAGCGGGTCCACAGATACGCAGTATTTT. It yields the protein CASSMASGSTDTQYF.

This clone was picked up a small number of times. The chain uses TRBV9 and TRBJ2-5; TRBD2 matches 13 bases. The germline V gene encodes CDR1 SGDLS and CDR2 YYNGEE. The ends lost 4 bases at V and 5 bases at J; junction bases unmatched: 14. This CDR3 region has 18 residues. CDR3 nucleotides: TGTGCCAGCAGCCTCCTACCGGGACTAGCGGGGCACAGCGAGACCCAGTACTTC. Translation: CASSLLPGLAGHSETQYF.

This clone has only a few counts. The rearrangement links TRBV7-6 to TRBJ2-3, with 11 bases that match TRBD2. Germline V lookup: CDR1 SGHVS, CDR2 FNYEAQ. V shed 4 bases and J 1 base; nucleotides not matched to a gene: 4. The CDR3 extends over 16 amino acids. CDR3 in amino acids: CASSSLAGGGTDTQYF. The CDR3 region has the DNA TGTGCCAGCAGCTCATTAGCGGGGGGGGGCACAGATACGCAGTATTTT.

This clone came up a few times. The rearrangement joins TRBV19 to TRBJ1-1; maybe TRBD1 (5 bases). Germline V gene data show CDR1 as LNHDA and CDR2 as SQIVND (reference sequence). This CDR3 contains 13 residues. The ends were cut back, 7 bases at V and 4 bases at J, with 13 bases in the middle. CDR3 sequence: CASTRRQGTEAFF. DNA of the CDR3: TGTGCCAGTACCAGGCGGCAGGGCACTGAAGCTTTCTTT.

This clone appeared a few times. The J gene is TRBJ1-5, the V gene TRBV11-3; D perhaps matches TRBD1 (5 bases). Germline-derived CDR1 and CDR2 are SGHNT and YENEEA. V lost 1 base, J lost 4 bases, and 11 bases lay in between. This CDR3 is built from 15 residues. CDR3: CASSLGQGNNQPQHF. For the CDR3, the DNA is TGTGCCAGCAGCTTAGGGCAGGGTAATAATCAGCCCCAGCATTTT.

This clone was picked up a small number of times. This rearrangement joins TRBV11-3 to TRBJ1-2; no reliable D call. V was clipped by 6 bases and J by 4 bases, with 18 bases between them. Germline CDR1 reads SGHNT; CDR2 reads YENEEA. The CDR3 runs to 15 residues. This CDR3 reads CASRFQVPTGYGYTF. The CDR3, as DNA: TGTGCCAGCAGATTTCAGGTGCCCACTGGCTATGGCTACACCTTC.

At least ten counts were recorded for this clone. Given a far larger clone just one base away, this is likely a sequencing read error. The J gene is TRBJ1-2, the V gene TRBV11-3; TRBD1 aligns across 8 bases. The CDR3 is 15 amino acids. CDR1 SGHNT and CDR2 YENEEA come from the germline V gene. V shed 1 base, J shed 8 bases, and the junction held 9 bases outside the gene matches. The DNA for the CDR3 is TGTGCCAGCAGCTTAGGAGTTACAGGGGGGGAGGGCTACACCTTC. This encodes CASSLGVTGGEGYTF.